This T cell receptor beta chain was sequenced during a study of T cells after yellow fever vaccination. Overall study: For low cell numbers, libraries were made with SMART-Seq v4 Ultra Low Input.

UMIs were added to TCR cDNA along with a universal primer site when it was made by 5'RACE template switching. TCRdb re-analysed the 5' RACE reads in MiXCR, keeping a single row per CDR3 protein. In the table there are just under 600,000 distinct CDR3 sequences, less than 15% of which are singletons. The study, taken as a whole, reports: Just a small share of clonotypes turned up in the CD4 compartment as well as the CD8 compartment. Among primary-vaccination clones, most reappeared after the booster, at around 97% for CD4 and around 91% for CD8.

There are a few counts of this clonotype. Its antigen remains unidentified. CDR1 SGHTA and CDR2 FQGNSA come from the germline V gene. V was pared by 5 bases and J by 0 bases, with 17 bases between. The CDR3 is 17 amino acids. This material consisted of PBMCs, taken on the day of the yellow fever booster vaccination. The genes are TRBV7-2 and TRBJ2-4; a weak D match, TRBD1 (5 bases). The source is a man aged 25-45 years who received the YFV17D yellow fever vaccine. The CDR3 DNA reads TGTGCCAGCAGCGCCCACCGGCAGGGATTAGCCAAAAACATTCAGTACTTC. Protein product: CASSAHRQGLAKNIQYF.